Below are 28 T cell receptor beta chains sequenced from a single sample in a study of cytomegalovirus exposure and HLA in healthy donors. Researchers ran the PCR with 60 Vbeta and 13 Jbeta primers. Here immunoSEQ multiplex PCR was the method, and the copy in TCRdb shows in-frame clones only, minus some. The sample shows 100,000 or so clones, about three quarters of them seen only once. Input material: PBMCs. These receptors all stem from a middle-aged woman in good health and CMV-seropositive.

This clone was counted a single time. The chain carries TRBV5-5 and TRBJ1-2, with 7 bases aligning to TRBD1. With V trimmed by 4 bases and J by 0 bases, 3 bases remained unmatched. Looked up from germline, CDR1 is SGHKS and CDR2 is YYEKEE (reference sequence). The CDR3 runs 14 residues. The CDR3 DNA follows: TGTGCCAGCAGCGGGACAGAAACTAACTATGGCTACACCTTC. Translating it yields CASSGTETNYGYTF.

With regard to this clone: Compared with germline, one end of the junction differs, possibly owing to a read error. The rearrangement links TRBV7-9 to TRBJ1-4, with a weak D call TRBD1 (6 bases). The CDR3 is 16 amino acids. Germline V lookup: CDR1 SEHNR, CDR2 FQNEAQ (reference sequence). The CDR3 bases are TGTTCCAGCAGCTTCCACAGGGTGGCGGCCGGCGAAAAACTGTTTTTT. Encoded protein: CSSSFHRVAAGEKLFF.

Remarks on this clone: This CDR3 is also generated by other DNA sequences in the sample. The V and J genes are TRBV5-6 and TRBJ2-7, with TRBD1 as a possible D gene (5 bases). CDR1 SGHDT and CDR2 YYEEEE come from the germline V gene. Deletions cut 1 base from V and 2 bases from J, with 10 bases between. The CDR3 contains 14 residues. DNA for the CDR3: TGTGCCAGCAGCTTGTACAGGCTTACCTACGAGCAGTACTTC. This translates into CASSLYRLTYEQYF.

With respect to this clone: The junction does not match germline at one end; this may be a read error. The V and J genes are TRBV7-9 and TRBJ1-1; no clear D gene. Per the germline V gene, CDR1 is SEHNR and CDR2 is FQNEAQ (reference sequence). The CDR3 has 12 residues. For the CDR3, the DNA is TGTTCCAGCAGCTTACCTAGGACTGAAGCTTTCTTT. Translating it yields CSSSLPRTEAFF.

This CDR3 is CASSATGLDTIYF. The CDR3 region has the DNA TGTGCCAGCAGTGCAACAGGGTTGGACACCATATATTTT. This chain joins TRBV6-1 and TRBJ1-3, with D maybe TRBD1 (6 bases). CDR3 size: 13 residues. Looked up from germline, CDR1 is MNHNS and CDR2 is SASEGT. The V gene lost 4 bases and the J gene lost 8 bases, with 12 bases spanning the gap.

The chain couples TRBV19 to TRBJ2-3, with TRBD2 identical over 8 bases. The germline V gene encodes CDR1 LNHDA and CDR2 SQIVND (reference sequence). The CDR3 sequence is 16 residues long. Trimming at V came to 10 bases and at J to 0 bases, leaving 12 bases not matched to a gene. The CDR3 is CATIDGASGSTDTQYF. CDR3 DNA: TGTGCCACTATAGACGGGGCTAGCGGGAGCACAGATACGCAGTATTTT.

J is TRBJ1-3 and V is TRBV30; D gene unclear. V was trimmed by 0 bases and J by 0 bases, leaving 6 bases between them. This CDR3 comprises 14 residues. Germline-derived CDR1 and CDR2 are GTSNPN and SVGIG (reference sequence). CDR3 sequence: CAWSVGVSGNTIYF. The CDR3 DNA sequence: TGTGCCTGGAGTGTAGGAGTCTCTGGAAACACCATATATTTT.

The chain carries TRBV5-1 and TRBJ1-6; no definite D call. Trimming shortened V by 4 bases and J by 6 bases, and 5 bases separated the two germline ends. The CDR3 contains 12 residues. Germline values: CDR1 SGHRS, CDR2 YFSETQ. The CDR3 DNA reads as TGCGCCAGCAGCCAGGTTAATTCACCCCTCCACTTT. Its protein is CASSQVNSPLHF.

Only a few counts were recorded for this clone. The gene calls are TRBV4-2 and TRBJ2-3; TRBD2 aligns across 8 bases. The CDR3 consists of 15 residues. In germline, CDR1 is LGHNA, CDR2 YNFKEQ. V shed 4 bases, J shed 4 bases, and the junction held 7 bases outside the gene matches. The DNA of the CDR3 is TGTGCCAGCAGCCTCGTCGGGGGGGTGGCAGATACGCAGTATTTT. This codes for CASSLVGGVADTQYF.

On this clone itself: Other DNA variants within this sample encode the same CDR3. The chain uses TRBV20-1 and TRBJ1-1; 7 bases are shared with TRBD1. The V gene end was trimmed by 6 bases and the J gene end by 7 bases; junction bases not matched to a gene: 5. The CDR3 runs to 11 residues. CDR1 is DFQATT, CDR2 SNEGSKA, per germline (reference sequence). The CDR3 is CSARGGSEAFF. Written as DNA, the CDR3 is TGCAGTGCCCGAGGGGGCAGTGAAGCTTTCTTT.

This clone occurred a few times. V gene TRBV27 combines with J gene TRBJ2-3, with D tentatively TRBD1 (5 bases). CDR1 MNHEY and CDR2 SMNVEV come from the germline V gene (reference sequence). Trimming shortened V by 2 bases and J by 1 base, and 16 bases separated the two germline ends. The CDR3 consists of 17 residues. CDR3: CASSLVITGIGTDTQYF. The CDR3 DNA sequence: TGTGCCAGCAGTTTAGTCATTACAGGCATTGGCACAGATACGCAGTATTTT.

This clone is a singleton in its sample. The gene calls are TRBV7-9 and TRBJ2-1; 11 positions match TRBD1. The V and J ends lost 3 bases and 4 bases, in that order; junction bases with no gene match: 2. The CDR3 covers 15 residues. The germline V gene encodes CDR1 SEHNR and CDR2 FQNEAQ (reference sequence). Here the CDR3 DNA reads TGTGCCAGCAGCTTGGGACAGGGGGGATACAATGAGCAGTTCTTC. It yields the protein CASSLGQGGYNEQFF.

As DNA, the CDR3 is TGTGCCAGCAGCTTGGAACAGCCGCCAATCACAGATACGCAGTATTTT. Residues: CASSLEQPPITDTQYF. The chain uses TRBV5-6 and TRBJ2-3; D unclear. The CDR3 has 16 amino acids. CDR1 and CDR2 from the germline V gene are SGHDT and YYEEEE. V was cut by 0 bases and J by 2 bases, with 13 bases left in between.

DNA of the CDR3: TGCAGTGCTAGTTTATTAGATACGCAGTATTTT. It codes for CSASLLDTQYF. This chain links TRBV20-1 with TRBJ2-3, with D unresolved. V lost 3 bases to trimming and J lost 5 bases, with 6 bases between them. Germline CDR1 and CDR2: DFQATT and SNEGSKA (reference sequence). The CDR3 is 11 residues long.

Worth noting for this clone: Within the sample, other DNA sequences also encode this same CDR3. This rearrangement joins TRBV5-4 to TRBJ1-1, with 7 bases lining up with TRBD1. Germline loops: CDR1 SGHNT, CDR2 YYREEE (reference sequence). Trimming at V came to 3 bases and at J to 2 bases, leaving 1 base not matched to a gene. The CDR3 loop spans 13 amino acids. This chain's CDR3 is CASSWDRNTEAFF. CDR3 nucleotide sequence: TGTGCCAGCAGCTGGGACAGAAACACTGAAGCTTTCTTT.

This clone occurred a few times. The sample carries other DNA sequences with the same CDR3. V gene TRBV19 combines with J gene TRBJ1-4; no firm D call. The germline CDR1 and CDR2 sequences are LNHDA and SQIVND (reference sequence). The CDR3 is 14 residues long. Trimming shortened V by 6 bases and J by 0 bases, and 8 bases separated the two germline ends. The CDR3 DNA reads TGTGCCAGTAGATGGGGAGCAACTAATGAAAAACTGTTTTTT. Amino acids: CASRWGATNEKLFF.

The chain uses TRBV2 and TRBJ1-2; 7 nucleotides match TRBD1. J lost 7 bases, V lost 5 bases, and 10 bases had no gene match. This CDR3 region has 14 residues. The germline V gene has CDR1 SNHLY and CDR2 FYNNEI. CDR3 DNA: TGTGCCAGCAGTAAAGACAGGGCAAGCGGTGGCTACACCTTC. It is translated as CASSKDRASGGYTF.

The chain is built from TRBV18 and TRBJ2-7; TRBD2 matches at 15 bases. From germline, CDR1 is KGHSH and CDR2 LQKENI. The trim removed 5 bases at V and 7 bases at J, leaving 6 bases unmatched. This CDR3 comprises 15 residues. The CDR3, as DNA: TGTGCCAGCTCAGGACTAGCGGGGGGGCTTGAAGAGCAGTACTTC. Translated, it gives CASSGLAGGLEEQYF. The entire variable domain, with the rest obtained from reference TRBV18 and TRBJ2-7, is as follows: NAGVMQNPRHLVRRRGQEARLRCSPMKGHSHVYWYRQLPEEGLKFMVYLQKENIIDESGMPKERFSAEFPKEGPSILRIQQVVRGDSAAYFCASSGLAGGLEEQYFGPGTRLTVT.

This chain links TRBV14 with TRBJ1-1; maybe TRBD1 (5 bases). This CDR3 region has 14 residues. With 3 bases removed from V and 3 bases from J, the gap between germline ends came to 11 bases. Germline lookup yields CDR1 SGHDN and CDR2 FVKESK. The CDR3 nucleotides are TGTGCCAGCAGCCACGCAGGGACTTACACTGAAGCTTTCTTT. Protein product: CASSHAGTYTEAFF.

This clone was seen a handful of times. The rearrangement joins TRBV7-2 to TRBJ1-5; D is unclear. CDR1 is SGHTA and CDR2 is FQGNSA in the germline V gene. The CDR3 length is 13 residues. V lost 5 bases and J lost 8, with 13 bases in between. As DNA, the CDR3 is TGTGCCAGCAGCAGGACTGGGTTTGAGCCCCAGCATTTT. Its translation: CASSRTGFEPQHF.

The V gene is TRBV19, the J gene TRBJ1-5, with TRBD1 matching 7 bases. The germline V gene has CDR1 LNHDA and CDR2 SQIVND (reference sequence). The length of the CDR3 is 15 residues. After removal of 4 bases from V and 6 bases from J, the junction contained 9 bases not matched to a gene. CDR3 in DNA: TGTGCCAGTAGTACTCGACAGGGAGCGGCTCAGCCCCAGCATTTT. Its protein is CASSTRQGAAQPQHF.

The chain links TRBV6-1 to TRBJ1-1; tentative D call: TRBD1 (6 bases). The CDR3 is 15 residues long. Germline V gene data show CDR1 as MNHNS and CDR2 as SASEGT. Deletions cut 10 bases from V and 7 bases from J, with 25 bases between. For the CDR3, the DNA is TGTGCCATCATCCACTCCGGAAAAAAGACAGGTGAAGCTTTCTTT. Translated, it gives CAIIHSGKKTGEAFF.

V usage is TRBV6-5 and J usage is TRBJ1-3; D not certain. Germline V lookup: CDR1 MNHEY, CDR2 SVGAGI. The CDR3 consists of 16 residues. V shed 3 bases and J shed 0 bases, with 12 bases lying between them. The CDR3 spells CASSYGHPSSGNTIYF. CDR3 sequence (DNA): TGTGCCAGCAGTTATGGTCATCCCAGCTCTGGAAACACCATATATTTT.

The chain joins TRBV5-4 to TRBJ1-1; D remains ambiguous. CDR1 is SGHNT and CDR2 is YYREEE in the germline V gene (reference sequence). The CDR3 has 15 amino acids. V was clipped by 4 bases and J by 0 bases, with 13 bases between them. The CDR3 DNA reads as TGTGCCAGCAGCCCCCGCGGTAGCATGAACACTGAAGCTTTCTTT. Its translation: CASSPRGSMNTEAFF.

The chain is built from TRBV7-6 and TRBJ1-3; possibly TRBD1 for D (6 bases). Trimming took 5 bases from V and 0 from J, leaving 14 bases between them. Germline loops: CDR1 SGHVS, CDR2 FNYEAQ. The CDR3 length is 16 residues. The CDR3 coding sequence is TGTGCCAGCAGCAAAAGAGCAGGGGACTCTGGAAACACCATATATTTT. Protein sequence: CASSKRAGDSGNTIYF.

The chain joins TRBV30 to TRBJ2-5; D uncertain. The tail of the sequence fits TRBJ2-7 better, so the J call may be wrong. This CDR3 spans 12 amino acids. The V gene's germline CDR1 is GTSNPN and CDR2 SVGIG (reference sequence). CDR3 loop: CAWSVSSYEQYF. In DNA form, the CDR3 reads TGTGCCTGGAGTGTGTCATCCTACGAGCAGTACTTC.

A remark on this clone: One end of the junction fails to match germline, which may point to a read error. The chain joins TRBV7-7 to TRBJ2-1; D uncertain. CDR3 size: 15 residues. CDR1 and CDR2 (germline): SSHAT, FNYEAQ (reference sequence). The CDR3 is CASSLGNPVDNEQFF. The CDR3 DNA reads as TGTGCTAGCAGCTTAGGTAATCCGGTCGACAATGAGCAGTTCTTC.

This chain links TRBV13 with TRBJ2-3, with unresolved D. The CDR3 contains 12 residues. V lost 6 bases, J lost 2 bases, and 6 bases lay in between. Germline lookup yields CDR1 PRHDT and CDR2 FYEKMQ (reference sequence). CDR3 nucleotides: TGTGCCAGCAGAGCATACACAGATACGCAGTATTTT. Its translation is CASRAYTDTQYF. The full variable domain, in which reference TRBV13 and TRBJ2-3 provide the parts outside the CDR3, is AAGVIQSPRHLIKEKRETATLKCYPIPRHDTVYWYQQGPGQDPQFLISFYEKMQSDKGSIPDRFSAQQFSDYHSELNMSSLELGDSALYFCASRAYTDTQYFGPGTRLTVL.